This T cell receptor (beta chain) was documented in a study of cytomegalovirus exposure and HLA in healthy donors. On the study more broadly: When over 300 donors were genotyped, roughly 82% of them were found to fall in the Caucasian-associated ancestry cluster. Study-wide points: Across all donors, roughly uniform sequencing depth was an assumption of the presence/absence analyses. The study put some 150 TCR beta chains on its list as cytomegalovirus-associated.

Primers: 60 Vbeta forward and 13 Jbeta reverse. Produced via immunoSEQ multiplex PCR; TCRdb's table is partial and in-frame only. The repertoire holds some 200,000 clones, with 60% to 80% as singletons. About this clone: No antigen is known for it.

Germline V gene sequence: CDR1 GTSNPN, CDR2 SVGIG (reference sequence). CDR3 size: 13 residues. V was shortened by 2 bases and J by 3 bases, with 8 bases between the two germline ends. V is TRBV30 and J is TRBJ1-3; D is uncertain. The receptor was isolated from a woman aged 25 to 39 in good health and CMV-seronegative. Specimen: PBMCs. This CDR3 is CAWSSGIGNTIYF. The CDR3 DNA is TGTGCCTGGAGTTCCGGGATTGGAAACACCATATATTTT.